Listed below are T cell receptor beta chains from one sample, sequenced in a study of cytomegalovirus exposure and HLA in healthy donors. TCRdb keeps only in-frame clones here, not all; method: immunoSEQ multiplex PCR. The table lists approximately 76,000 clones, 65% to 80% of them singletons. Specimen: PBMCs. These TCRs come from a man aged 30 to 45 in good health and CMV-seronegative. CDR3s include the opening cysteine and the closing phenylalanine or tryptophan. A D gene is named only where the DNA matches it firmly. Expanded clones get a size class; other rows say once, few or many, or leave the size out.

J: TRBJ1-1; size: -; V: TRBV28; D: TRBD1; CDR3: CASSLPGQIITEAFF; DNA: TGTGCCAGCAGTTTACCGGGACAGATAATCACTGAAGCTTTCTTT
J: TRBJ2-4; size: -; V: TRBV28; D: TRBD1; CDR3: CASSLGIRTGINIQYF; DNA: TGTGCCAGCAGTTTGGGCATCAGGACAGGAATCAACATTCAGTACTTC
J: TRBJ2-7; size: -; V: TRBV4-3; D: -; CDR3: CASSQAWNYHYEQYF; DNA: TGCGCCAGCAGCCAGGCCTGGAACTATCACTACGAGCAGTACTTC
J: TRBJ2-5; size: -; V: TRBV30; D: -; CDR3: CAWSPQGWGTQYF; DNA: TGTGCCTGGAGTCCGCAGGGCTGGGGGACCCAGTACTTC
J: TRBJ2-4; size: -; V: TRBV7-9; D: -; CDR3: CASSLSAGRLNIQYF; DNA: TGTGCCAGCAGCTTATCGGCAGGCAGGCTAAACATTCAGTACTTC
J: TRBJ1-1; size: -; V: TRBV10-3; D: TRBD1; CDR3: CAIGGQEAFF; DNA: TGTGCCATCGGTGGACAGGAGGCTTTCTTT
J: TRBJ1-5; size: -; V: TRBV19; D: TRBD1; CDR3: CASSPEQGSRNQPQHF; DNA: TGTGCCAGTAGTCCGGAACAGGGGAGTCGCAATCAGCCCCAGCATTTT
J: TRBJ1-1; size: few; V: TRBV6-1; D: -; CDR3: CASSPRASNTEAFF; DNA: TGTGCCAGCAGCCCCAGGGCAAGCAACACTGAAGCTTTCTTT
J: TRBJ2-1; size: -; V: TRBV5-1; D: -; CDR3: CASSRSGDVYNEQFF; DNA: TGCGCCAGCAGCCGCAGTGGAGACGTTTACAATGAGCAGTTCTTC
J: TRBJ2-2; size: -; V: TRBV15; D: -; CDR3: CATSRGGAPPGELFF; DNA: TGTGCCACCAGCAGAGGGGGCGCCCCCCCCGGGGAGCTGTTTTTT
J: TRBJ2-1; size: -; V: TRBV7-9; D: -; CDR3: CASSTLYTSSVYNEQFF; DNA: TGTGCCAGCAGCACACTCTATACTAGTTCCGTCTACAATGAGCAGTTCTTC
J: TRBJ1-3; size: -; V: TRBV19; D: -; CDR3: CASSTKNRGNTIYF; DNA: TGTGCCAGTAGTACTAAGAACAGGGGAAACACCATATATTTT
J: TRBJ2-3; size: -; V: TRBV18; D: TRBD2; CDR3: CASSPGLERDTQYF; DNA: TGTGCCAGCTCACCAGGACTAGAGAGAGATACGCAGTATTTT
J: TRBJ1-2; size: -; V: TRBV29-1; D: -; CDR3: CSVDPELGGYTF; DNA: TGCAGCGTTGACCCGGAGCTTGGTGGCTACACCTTC
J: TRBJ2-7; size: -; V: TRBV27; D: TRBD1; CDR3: CASRPRTGAYEQSF; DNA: TGTGCCAGCAGACCTAGGACAGGGGCCTACGAGCAGTCCTTC
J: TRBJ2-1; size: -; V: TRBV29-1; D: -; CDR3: CSVVGGREPGTAQFF; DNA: TGCAGCGTGGTGGGGGGGCGCGAACCCGGAACGGCACAGTTCTTC
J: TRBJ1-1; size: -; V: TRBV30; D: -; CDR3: CAWSVISGTEAFF; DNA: TGTGCCTGGAGTGTAATCTCGGGTACTGAAGCTTTCTTT
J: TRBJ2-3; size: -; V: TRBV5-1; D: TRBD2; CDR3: CASWSSGSFDTQYF; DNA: TGCGCCAGCTGGAGTAGCGGGAGTTTTGATACGCAGTATTTT
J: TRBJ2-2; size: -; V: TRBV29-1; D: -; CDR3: CSVERGLTGELFF; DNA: TGCAGCGTTGAAAGGGGATTAACCGGGGAGCTGTTTTTT
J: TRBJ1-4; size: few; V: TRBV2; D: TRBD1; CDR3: CASSDGGQGREKLFF; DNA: TGTGCCAGCAGTGATGGTGGACAGGGGCGTGAAAAACTGTTTTTT
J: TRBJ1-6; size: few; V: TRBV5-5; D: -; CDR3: CASKGVVENSPLHF; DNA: TGTGCCAGCAAGGGGGTGGTGGAAAATTCACCCCTCCACTTT
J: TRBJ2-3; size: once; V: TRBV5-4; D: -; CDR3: CASSGQHGATDTQYF; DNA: TGTGCCAGCAGTGGGCAGCACGGCGCCACAGATACGCAGTATTTT
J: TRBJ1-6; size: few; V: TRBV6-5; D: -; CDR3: CASRGGNSPLHF; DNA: TGTGCCAGCAGGGGAGGCAATTCACCCCTCCACTTT
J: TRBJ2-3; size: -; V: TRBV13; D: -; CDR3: CASSPSGASTDTQYF; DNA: TGTGCCAGCAGCCCATCGGGAGCCTCCACAGATACGCAGTATTTT
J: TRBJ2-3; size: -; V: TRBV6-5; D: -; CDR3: CASSPWTSTDTQYF; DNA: TGTGCCAGCAGCCCCTGGACTAGCACAGATACGCAGTATTTT
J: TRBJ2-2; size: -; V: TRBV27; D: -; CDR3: CASGYGGNTGELFF; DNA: TGTGCCAGCGGCTACGGGGGAAACACCGGGGAGCTGTTTTTT
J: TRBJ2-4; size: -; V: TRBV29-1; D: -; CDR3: CSGRWAGQGGIQYF; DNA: TGCAGCGGACGATGGGCAGGTCAGGGTGGAATTCAGTACTTC
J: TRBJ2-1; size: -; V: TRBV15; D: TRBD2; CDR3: CATTEKRGRLAGYNEQFF; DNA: TGTGCCACCACCGAGAAGAGGGGAAGGCTAGCGGGGTACAATGAGCAGTTCTTC
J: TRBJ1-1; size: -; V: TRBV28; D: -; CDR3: CASSFPPGGGMTEAFF; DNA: TGTGCCAGCAGTTTCCCCCCTGGGGGGGGCATGACTGAAGCTTTCTTT
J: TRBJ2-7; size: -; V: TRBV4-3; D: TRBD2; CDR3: CASSQGITSASYEQYF; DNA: TGCGCCAGCAGCCAAGGGATTACTAGCGCCTCCTACGAGCAGTACTTC
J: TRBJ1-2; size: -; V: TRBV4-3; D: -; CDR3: CASSQAGKDFYGYTF; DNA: TGCGCCAGCAGCCAAGCGGGGAAGGATTTCTATGGCTACACCTTC
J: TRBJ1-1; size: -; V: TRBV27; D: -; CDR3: CASSLGGVMNTEAFF; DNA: TGTGCCAGCAGTTTAGGGGGGGTTATGAACACTGAAGCTTTCTTT
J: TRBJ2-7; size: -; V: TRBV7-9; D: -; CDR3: CASSLFEGGAEDEQYF; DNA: TGTGCCAGCAGCTTATTTGAGGGGGGGGCGGAGGACGAGCAGTACTTC
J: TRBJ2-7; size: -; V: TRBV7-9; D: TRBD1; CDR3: CASSLGDRGGYEQYF; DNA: TGTGCCAGCAGCTTAGGGGACAGGGGTGGCTACGAGCAGTACTTC
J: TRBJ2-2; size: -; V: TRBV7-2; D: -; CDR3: CASSSSGYTGELFF; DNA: TGTGCCAGCAGCTCCTCAGGGTACACCGGGGAGCTGTTTTTT
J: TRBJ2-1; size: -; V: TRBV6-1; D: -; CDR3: CASRPAGHGENEQFF; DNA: TGTGCCAGCAGGCCCGCAGGACACGGCGAAAATGAGCAGTTCTTC
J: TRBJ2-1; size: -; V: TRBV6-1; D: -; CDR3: CASSVLYNEQFF; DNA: TGTGCCAGCAGTGTCCTATACAATGAGCAGTTCTTC
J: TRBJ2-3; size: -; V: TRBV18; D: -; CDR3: CASSPGGPTDTQYF; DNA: TGTGCCAGCTCACCTGGCGGGCCCACAGATACGCAGTATTTT
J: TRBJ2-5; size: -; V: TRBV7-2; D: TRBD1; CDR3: CASSLRQGTIQETQYF; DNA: TGTGCCAGCAGCCTACGACAGGGAACGATACAAGAGACCCAGTACTTC
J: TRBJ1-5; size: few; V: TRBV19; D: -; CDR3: CASSRKGDNNQPQHF; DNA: TGTGCCAGTAGTAGGAAGGGGGACAACAATCAGCCCCAGCATTTT
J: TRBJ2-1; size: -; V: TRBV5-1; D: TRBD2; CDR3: CASSPRGGTKIHNEQFF; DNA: TGCGCCAGCAGCCCCCGGGGAGGGACTAAGATACACAATGAGCAGTTCTTC
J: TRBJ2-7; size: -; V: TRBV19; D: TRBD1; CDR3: CASSLSRARGSEQYF; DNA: TGTGCCAGTAGTCTCTCTCGGGCCAGGGGGAGCGAGCAGTACTTC
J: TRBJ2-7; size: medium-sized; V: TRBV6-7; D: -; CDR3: CASSYRLAEDSYEQYF; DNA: TGTGCCAGCAGTTACCGGCTGGCGGAAGACTCCTACGAGCAGTACTTC
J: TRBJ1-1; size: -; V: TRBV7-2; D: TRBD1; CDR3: CATPGQLMNTEAFF; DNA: TGTGCCACACCGGGACAGCTTATGAACACTGAAGCTTTCTTT
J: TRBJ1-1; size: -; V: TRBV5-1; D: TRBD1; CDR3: CASSRDRGRGTEAFF; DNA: TGCGCCAGCAGTCGGGACAGGGGGCGAGGCACTGAAGCTTTCTTT